Listed below are T cell receptor beta chains from one sample, sequenced in a study of cytomegalovirus exposure and HLA in healthy donors. The method was immunoSEQ multiplex PCR; TCRdb's version includes in-frame clones alone and lacks a portion of them. Here the sample spans 150,000 to 200,000 clones, less than 90% being singletons. The source material was PBMCs. The receptors derive from a young man in good health and CMV-seropositive. Each CDR3 is given without its conserved first and last residue. Each record gives: V gene, clone size, CDR3 protein. Clone size appears in some rows only: once, few, many, or a class for an expanded clone.

>TRBV19|.
ASASGRAYEQY
>TRBV6-5|.
ASSARGNQPQH
>TRBV11-2|few
ATKDRADTGELF
>TRBV7-6|.
ASSFRGRNTEAF
>TRBV18|.
ASSPGGGNTEAF
>TRBV5-1|.
ASSSGTGGEQY
>TRBV11-1|.
ASSPRRNPYEQY
>TRBV14|.
ASSLYKTGDGYT
>TRBV15|.
ATSRGALNYGYT
>TRBV6-1|.
ASNYGGTGEQY
>TRBV13|few
ASSLRDEQY
>TRBV5-1|.
ASSFTTGTATGELF
>TRBV7-9|.
ASSPPTDYTGELF
>TRBV7-9|.
ASSLTGGRTYEQY
>TRBV30|.
AWSVLSQAPLNGYT
>TRBV11-3|.
ASSQHSRDIEQF
>TRBV6-1|once
ASSVDRVGIYEQY
>TRBV14|.
ASSTPIGGQETQY
>TRBV29-1|once
SASMDSSSGNTIY
>TRBV19|few
ASSISGGRPNEQF
>TRBV6-1|.
ASRPSGGLNEQY
>TRBV18|.
ASSGGTGIKTQY
>TRBV2|.
ASSGGTSGIPYNEQF
>TRBV7-9|few
ASSLAQYGYT
>TRBV27|.
ASSPGTSGRYEQF
>TRBV6-1|.
ASSVPSETEEQY
>TRBV7-9|.
ASTPRGAGTTNTGELF
>TRBV27|few
ASSRTGIRSDTQY
>TRBV15|.
ATSTPTNHLSGGSGTQY
>TRBV20-1|.
SARAQYEQY
>TRBV7-3|.
ASSPTGRAGELF
>TRBV2|.
ASSGTSGRAAKNIQY
>TRBV28|.
AIYKQGALSEAF
>TRBV2|.
ASSAVPATNEKLF
>TRBV9|.
ASSVSGSWNEQF
>TRBV28|few
ASTTGEFLNTGELF
>TRBV11-2|.
ASRLGLGEPYEQY
>TRBV4-1|.
ASSHQTSGEGQY
>TRBV2|few
ASRGTVNTEAF
>TRBV27|.
ASAGPPSVRTKNEQF
>TRBV10-3|.
AIRGTGTYEQY